This TCR beta chain was sequenced in a study of cytomegalovirus exposure and HLA in healthy donors. Study-wide results and limits: Clonal expansion was found to be greater in HLA-associated TCR beta chains than in equally common others in a later analysis. Among donors in an Asian-associated ancestry cluster, a later analysis reportedly found fewer N-insertions than the approximately 670-donor mean.

Both 60 Vbeta primers and 13 Jbeta primers went into the PCR. The table came from immunoSEQ multiplex PCR; TCRdb's copy has only in-frame clones and leaves some out. The table includes about 200,000 clones, 76% detected once. Turning to this clone: Its antigen remains unidentified.

This CDR3 is 15 amino acids long. The V end lost 0 bases, the J end lost 3 bases, and 12 bases lay between the germline ends. Germline assignment: CDR1 MGHRA and CDR2 YSYEKL. The chain links TRBV4-1 to TRBJ2-7, with D tentatively TRBD1 (6 bases). The TCR was taken from a young man in good health and CMV-seronegative. The sample consisted of PBMCs. The CDR3 sequence: CASSQEVAGDYEQYF. CDR3 DNA: TGCGCCAGCAGCCAAGAAGTCGCAGGGGACTACGAGCAGTACTTC.